This T cell receptor (beta chain) emerged from a study of blood T cell repertoires in COVID-19. Study-wide context: Collection of acute and convalescent COVID-19 samples took place in the United States, Italy and Spain. From T cells, B-cell-depleted T cells, or PBMCs came the material, which was cDNA or gDNA.

Clones were sequenced by immunoSEQ multiplex PCR, and TCRdb holds only the in-frame ones, with some missing. The data contain roughly 200,000 clones, approximately 85% of them seen just once; the ten biggest clones take up 3% to 3.5%. The ends were cut back, 4 bases at V and 3 bases at J, with 15 bases in the middle. The CDR3 totals 15 residues. Germline V lookup: CDR1 SGHTA, CDR2 FQGNSA. Sample: peripheral blood. The sequence derives from a man aged 60-69 years with acute or convalescent COVID-19. The chain links TRBV7-2 to TRBJ2-5, with D unclear. CDR3 loop: CASSSPLAVKETQYF. For the CDR3, the DNA is TGTGCCAGCAGCTCGCCCCTGGCGGTAAAAGAGACCCAGTACTTC. The variable domain in full, with the rest retrieved from reference TRBV7-2 and TRBJ2-5, is GAGVSQSPSNKVTEKGKDVELRCDPISGHTALYWYRQSLGQGLEFLIYFQGNSAPDKSGLPSDRFSAERTGGSVSTLTIQRTQQEDSAVYLCASSSPLAVKETQYFGPGTRLLVL.